The T cell receptor beta chain under discussion was sequenced for a study of T cell repertoires in cytomegalovirus infection. Points from the study as a whole: CMV carriers having the relevant HLA were flagged by cumulative public TCR beta family frequency.

V was pared by 5 bases and J by 7 bases, with 22 bases between. The CDR3 has 16 residues. Germline-derived CDR1 and CDR2 are SNHLY and FYNNEI. MiXCR was run by TCRdb on the reads, yielding one entry per CDR3 protein. The sample includes roughly 860,000 distinct CDR3 sequences, approximately 29% of them seen just once. On this clonotype: What it recognizes is unknown.

The sequence came from a human donor in good health (CMV status not recorded). Some clones in this sample may be carry-over from other donors' samples. The gene calls are TRBV2 and TRBJ2-3; unclear D gene. Sequenced here: cultured CD8+ T cells from PBMCs, sampled from culture after CMV antigen stimulation. In DNA, the CDR3 is TGTGCCAGCAGTCCCCGGACCGATTTCAGTGGGCATACGCAGTATTTT. Its protein product is CASSPRTDFSGHTQYF.